The 8 T cell receptor beta chains below come from one sample, sequenced in a study of T-cell reconstitution after alpha-beta-depleted transplantation in children. For TCRbeta, the library was prepared with unique molecular identifiers. TCRdb re-called the PCR reads through MiXCR, storing one row per CDR3 protein. This table has hundreds of thousands of distinct CDR3 sequences, around 16% appearing once. Sequenced material: PBMCs from the stem cell graft donor, taken from the stem cell graft. These receptors all come from a human donor who donated a stem cell graft to a child with acute myeloid leukemia.

This clonotype has at least ten counts. The rearrangement links TRBV12-3 or TRBV12-4 to TRBJ2-5; D unresolved. This CDR3 spans 11 amino acids. Trimming took 2 bases from V and 4 from J, leaving 2 bases between them. CDR3 residues: CASSLIETQYF. CDR3 coding DNA: TGTGCCAGCAGTTTAATAGAGACCCAGTACTTC.

This clonotype was recorded many times. The chain joins TRBV5-1 to TRBJ2-1; 8 bases are a match to TRBD2. The CDR3 is 13 residues long. The germline V gene encodes CDR1 SGHRS and CDR2 YFSETQ. The V gene end was trimmed by 7 bases and the J gene end by 6 bases; junction bases not matched to a gene: 6. The CDR3: CASETSAGNEQFF. CDR3 sequence (DNA): TGCGCCAGCGAGACTAGCGCGGGCAATGAGCAGTTCTTC.

In its sample, this clonotype was seen many times. This rearrangement joins TRBV6-5 to TRBJ2-5, with D perhaps being TRBD1 or TRBD2 (5 bases each). With 4 bases removed from V and 5 bases from J, the gap between germline ends came to 11 bases. Germline V lookup: CDR1 MNHEY, CDR2 SVGAGI. This CDR3 has 13 amino acids. DNA for the CDR3: TGTGCCAGCAGTTCTGAGGGGTGGGAGACCCAGTACTTC. Protein sequence: CASSSEGWETQYF.

V and J are TRBV7-2 and TRBJ2-5; D is tentatively TRBD1 or TRBD2 (6 bases each). This CDR3 region has 16 residues. V lost 5 bases and J lost 4, with 20 bases in between. The germline gives CDR1 SGHTA, CDR2 FQGNSA. DNA for the CDR3: TGTGCCAGCAGCCGAGAGGGGGGAGCCTTGGGAGAGACCCAGTACTTC. Translation: CASSREGGALGETQYF.

This clonotype was recorded many times. The chain employs TRBV29-1 and TRBJ2-7; 7 positions agree with TRBD1. Trimming took 0 bases from V and 0 from J; bases not matched to a gene: 2. Per germline, CDR1 SQVTM and CDR2 ANQGSEA. The CDR3 totals 14 residues. The CDR3 loop reads CSVEDRDSSYEQYF. The CDR3 nucleotides are TGCAGCGTTGAAGATCGGGACAGCTCCTACGAGCAGTACTTC.

This clonotype was picked up many times. V usage is TRBV30 and J usage is TRBJ2-3; D not certain. The V end was cut by 2 bases, the J end by 2 bases, with 5 bases between. The CDR3 sequence is 12 residues long. CDR1 is GTSNPN, CDR2 SVGIG, per germline (reference sequence). DNA of the CDR3: TGTGCCTGGAGTAGCAACACAGATACGCAGTATTTT. Its protein is CAWSSNTDTQYF.

This clonotype was seen many times. The CDR3 spells CSARDWKKEIWTQYF. The DNA of the CDR3 is TGCAGTGCTAGAGATTGGAAAAAGGAGATTTGGACCCAGTACTTC. This sequence joins TRBV20-1 and TRBJ2-5; D ambiguous. The germline V gene encodes CDR1 DFQATT and CDR2 SNEGSKA (reference sequence). The V and J ends lost 0 bases and 7 bases respectively, with 18 bases between them. This CDR3 contains 15 residues.

The chain couples TRBV11-2 to TRBJ2-4, with a tentative D call TRBD2 (6 bases). This CDR3 region has 14 residues. From germline, CDR1 is SGHAT and CDR2 FQNNGV. V shed 2 bases and J shed 6 bases, with 11 bases lying between them. The CDR3 protein is CASSLSGDLNIQYF. The CDR3 DNA sequence: TGTGCCAGCAGCTTAAGTGGGGACTTAAACATTCAGTACTTC.